This T cell receptor beta chain was recorded in a study of cytomegalovirus exposure and HLA in healthy donors. Overall study: Unique TCRs numbering roughly 85 million, obtained from HLA-typed donors, made up an early data release.

Turning to this clone: Its antigen is as yet unknown.

CDR1 and CDR2 from the germline V gene are LGHNA and YNFKEQ. The CDR3 runs 15 residues. With V trimmed by 2 bases and J by 6 bases, 6 bases remained unmatched. Findings and caveats of the study: In a later analysis, TCR beta V- and J-gene trimming was associated with a missense DCLRE1C variant. An analysis done earlier found most TCR beta V segments productive about 87% or about 30% of the time.

Amplification used 60 Vbeta primers and 13 Jbeta primers. The assay was immunoSEQ multiplex PCR, and TCRdb's table has in-frame clones only and misses some. Of around 110,000 clones in the sample, around 72% were seen once. The receptor comes from a middle-aged woman in good health and CMV-seropositive. The chain links TRBV4-2 to TRBJ2-1, with 8 positions matching TRBD2. The specimen sequenced was PBMCs. The DNA for the CDR3 is TGTGCCAGCAGCCAACCGGGACTAGGCCCCAATGAGCAGTTCTTC. This codes for CASSQPGLGPNEQFF.